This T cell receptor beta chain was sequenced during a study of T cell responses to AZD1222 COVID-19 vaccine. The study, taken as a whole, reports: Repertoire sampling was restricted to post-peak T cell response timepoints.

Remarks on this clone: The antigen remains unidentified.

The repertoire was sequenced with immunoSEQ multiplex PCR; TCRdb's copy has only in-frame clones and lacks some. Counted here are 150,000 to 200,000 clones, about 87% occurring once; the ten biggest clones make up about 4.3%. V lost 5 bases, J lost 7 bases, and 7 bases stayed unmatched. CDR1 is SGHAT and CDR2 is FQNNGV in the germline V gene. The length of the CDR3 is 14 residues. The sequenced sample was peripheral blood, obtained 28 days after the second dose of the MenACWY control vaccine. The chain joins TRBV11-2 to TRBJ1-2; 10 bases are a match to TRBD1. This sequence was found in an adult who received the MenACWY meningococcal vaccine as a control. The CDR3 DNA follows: TGTGCCAGCAGCCTTAGACAGGGGGCGCTTGGCTACACCTTC. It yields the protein CASSLRQGALGYTF.